The clone carrying this T cell receptor (beta chain) has just one count. This record comes from a study of T cell changes during pregnancy in multiple sclerosis. Trimming cost V 4 bases and J 4 bases; bases outside gene matches: 1. There are 14 residues in the CDR3. CDR1 MGHRA and CDR2 YSYEKL come from the germline V gene. Measured with immunoSEQ multiplex PCR; TCRdb has only the in-frame clones, and not every one. The data contain 35,000 to 50,000 clones, 80% to 90% of them singletons. Sample: CD4+ T cells from peripheral blood mononuclear cells, taken after pregnancy. The V gene is TRBV4-1, the J gene TRBJ1-1; 12 bases are shared with TRBD1. The source is a female donor with multiple sclerosis, enrolled in a pregnancy study. CDR3 protein: CASSRGQGATEAFF. The CDR3 DNA follows: TGCGCCAGCAGCCGGGGACAGGGGGCCACTGAAGCTTTCTTT.